The T cell receptor beta chain under discussion was sequenced for a study of blood T cell repertoires in COVID-19. Only in-frame clones appear in the TCRdb table, and some are missing; sequencing was by immunoSEQ multiplex PCR. The data hold approximately 260,000 clones, with approximately 84% observed a single time. The cohort comprised adults aged roughly 18 to 100 years residing in 24 US areas. Participants reported their clinical history, and cohort assignment relied on those reports. Material for sequencing was PBMCs or T cells enriched from blood (not recorded which). This TCR was sampled from a woman aged 45-60 years who had been exposed to COVID-19.

DNA for the CDR3: TGTGCCAGCAGAGATGACAGGTTCCCCTCCTATAATTCACCCCTCCACTTT. This gives the protein CASRDDRFPSYNSPLHF. V usage is TRBV28 and J usage is TRBJ1-6, with a possible D match to TRBD1 (6 bases). The germline V gene encodes CDR1 MDHEN and CDR2 SYDVKM. V was cut by 6 bases and J by 0 bases, with 15 bases left in between. The CDR3 loop spans 17 amino acids.